This passage covers 19 T cell receptor beta chains from one sample sequenced in a study of CD8+ T cells in alopecia areata. Treatment indicated: oral pan-JAK inhibitor, 5-10 mg twice daily. Extraction and reverse transcription of RNA yielded cDNA as the sequencing template. Sequencing used immunoSEQ multiplex PCR; TCRdb keeps in-frame clones, though not all of them. The table lists about 190,000 clones, around 58% of them singletons. Sample: CD8+ T cells sorted from blood, taken at week 24, from a patient treated with tofacitinib. Every receptor here comes from a human donor with alopecia areata.

The chain has TRBV28 and TRBJ2-7; 7 bases match TRBD2. The V gene's germline CDR1 is MDHEN and CDR2 SYDVKM. V lost 9 bases to trimming and J lost 6 bases; unmatched junction nucleotides: 2. CDR3 length equals 10 residues. CDR3 region: CASWGGEQYF. CDR3 bases: TGTGCCAGTTGGGGGGGCGAGCAGTACTTC.

In its sample, this clone was seen a few times. The chain recombines TRBV25-1 with TRBJ2-5; D is unresolved. CDR1 and CDR2 from the germline V gene are MGHDK and SYGVNS. V lost 8 bases to trimming and J lost 5 bases, with 6 bases between them. The CDR3 length is 10 residues. CDR3 sequence (DNA): TGTGCCAGCTATAGGGAGACCCAGTACTTC. Encoded protein: CASYRETQYF.

The rearrangement joins TRBV11-2 to TRBJ2-2; TRBD1 matches at 9 bases. Germline CDR1 reads SGHAT; CDR2 reads FQNNGV. V lost 3 bases and J lost 6; bases outside the gene matches: 2. This CDR3 has 14 residues. In nucleotides, the CDR3 is TGTGCCAGCAGCTTCGGACAGGGGCCCGGGGAGCTGTTTTTT. Residues: CASSFGQGPGELFF.

This clone was observed a few times. V usage is TRBV18 and J usage is TRBJ1-2, with TRBD1 matching 7 bases. J lost 2 bases, V lost 5 bases, and 8 bases had no gene match. There are 15 residues in the CDR3. Germline assignment: CDR1 KGHSH and CDR2 LQKENI. The CDR3 reads CASSSGDRLNYGYTF. CDR3 nucleotide sequence: TGTGCCAGCTCATCCGGGGACAGACTAAACTATGGCTACACCTTC.

This clone occurred a few times. The gene calls are TRBV4-1 and TRBJ2-3, with TRBD2 matching 10 bases. The germline V gene encodes CDR1 MGHRA and CDR2 YSYEKL. V was pared by 6 bases and J by 5 bases, with 8 bases of the junction left unmatched. The CDR3 is 15 amino acids. The CDR3: CASSRTSGELDTQYF. CDR3 nucleotides: TGCGCCAGCAGTCGAACTAGCGGGGAACTAGATACGCAGTATTTT.

This clone was seen more than once but under ten times. This sequence joins TRBV7-2 and TRBJ1-5; D is undetermined. The V gene's germline CDR1 is SGHTA and CDR2 FQGNSA. With 2 bases removed from V and 4 bases from J, the gap between germline ends came to 9 bases. The CDR3 covers 14 residues. DNA for the CDR3: TGTGCCAGCAGCTTAACGGTCAGTAATCAGCCCCAGCATTTT. It is translated as CASSLTVSNQPQHF.

Here the CDR3 reads CASSLGRTDTQYF. DNA of the CDR3: TGTGCCAGCAGCTTAGGAAGGACAGATACGCAGTATTTT. V is TRBV7-9 and J is TRBJ2-3, with D uncertain. The V and J ends lost 1 base and 3 bases respectively, with 5 bases between them. The V gene's germline CDR1 is SEHNR and CDR2 FQNEAQ (reference sequence). The CDR3 runs 13 residues.

Here the CDR3 reads CASSSAGFEAFF. DNA for the CDR3: TGTGCCAGCAGCTCGGCAGGGTTTGAAGCTTTCTTT. The chain recombines TRBV5-6 with TRBJ1-1; a possible D gene is TRBD1 (5 bases). The CDR3 totals 12 residues. Germline V gene data show CDR1 as SGHDT and CDR2 as YYEEEE. V was pared by 3 bases and J by 7 bases, with 10 bases between. The full variable domain, with the rest looked up from reference TRBV5-6 and TRBJ1-1, is DAGVTQSPTHLIKTRGQQVTLRCSPKSGHDTVSWYQQALGQGPQFIFQYYEEEERQRGNFPDRFSGHQFPNYSSELNVNALLLGDSALYLCASSSAGFEAFFGQGTRLTVV.

DNA of the CDR3: TGTGCCAGCAGCTTTTTCAGGATGAACACTGAAGCTTTCTTT. Its translation: CASSFFRMNTEAFF. The chain couples TRBV7-2 to TRBJ1-1; no clear D gene. From germline, CDR1 is SGHTA and CDR2 FQGNSA. This CDR3 contains 14 residues. Trimming took off 3 bases at V and 0 bases at J, with 8 bases between the two ends.

The chain joins TRBV28 to TRBJ2-5; TRBD2 might be the D (6 bases). The CDR3 is made up of 22 amino acids. Per the germline V gene, CDR1 is MDHEN and CDR2 is SYDVKM. V was pared by 1 base and J by 3 bases, with 33 bases between. The CDR3 region is CASSLLGGDGKVRRVRKETQYF. The CDR3 DNA follows: TGTGCCAGCAGTTTATTAGGAGGGGACGGGAAAGTCCGCAGGGTTCGTAAAGAGACCCAGTACTTC.

The chain employs TRBV4-1 and TRBJ2-2; a possible D gene is TRBD1 (5 bases). Germline CDR1 reads MGHRA; CDR2 reads YSYEKL. Trimming shortened V by 1 base and J by 3 bases, and 6 bases separated the two germline ends. The CDR3 is 14 amino acids. The CDR3 DNA follows: TGCGCCAGCAGCCAAGGACAGCACACCGGGGAGCTGTTTTTT. Its protein is CASSQGQHTGELFF.

The V gene is TRBV6-1, the J gene TRBJ1-1, with TRBD1 matching over 8 bases. Trimming at V came to 4 bases and at J to 3 bases, leaving 10 bases not matched to a gene. CDR1 MNHNS and CDR2 SASEGT come from the germline V gene. This CDR3 contains 16 residues. CDR3 DNA: TGTGCCAGCAGTGGGAGACAGGGGATACTGGACACTGAAGCTTTCTTT. This encodes CASSGRQGILDTEAFF.

The chain uses TRBV5-6 and TRBJ1-4; D gene ambiguous. Germline CDR1 SGHDT, CDR2 YYEEEE. This CDR3 has 12 amino acids. Trimming removed 0 bases at V and 7 bases at J, with 4 bases between. CDR3 in amino acids: CASSLGGEKLFF. The CDR3 coding sequence is TGTGCCAGCAGCTTGGGGGGTGAAAAACTGTTTTTT. The full variable domain, with the rest looked up from reference TRBV5-6 and TRBJ1-4, is DAGVTQSPTHLIKTRGQQVTLRCSPKSGHDTVSWYQQALGQGPQFIFQYYEEEERQRGNFPDRFSGHQFPNYSSELNVNALLLGDSALYLCASSLGGEKLFFGSGTQLSVL.

The count of this clone is one. The rearrangement uses TRBV6-5 and TRBJ2-7; either TRBD1 or TRBD2 may fit D (6 bases each). Trimming took 6 bases from V and 3 from J, leaving 15 bases between them. The CDR3 has 14 residues. The germline V gene has CDR1 MNHEY and CDR2 SVGAGI. This CDR3 reads CASRLGGTYYEQYF. The CDR3 bases are TGTGCCAGCAGATTAGGGGGGACGTACTACGAGCAGTACTTC.

V is TRBV2 and J is TRBJ2-5, with D possibly matching TRBD1 (6 bases). The J call may be mistaken, given a closer DNA end match to TRBJ2-7. The CDR3 totals 14 residues. Germline V lookup: CDR1 SNHLY, CDR2 FYNNEI. The CDR3 loop is CASSLQGANYEQYF. DNA of the CDR3: TGTGCCAGCAGTTTACAGGGAGCCAACTACGAGCAGTACTTC.

As regards this clone: The identical CDR3 is also encoded by other nucleotide sequences in the sample. The CDR3 nucleotides are TGTGCCAGCAGCGTAGCCGGGGATAGCTCCTACGAGCAGTACTTC. Its protein product is CASSVAGDSSYEQYF. The chain recombines TRBV9 with TRBJ2-7, with TRBD2 as a possible D gene (5 bases). Germline V gives CDR1 SGDLS, CDR2 YYNGEE. V was cut by 0 bases and J by 0 bases, with 10 bases left in between. The CDR3 consists of 15 residues.

This clone was seen a handful of times. The V gene is TRBV9, the J gene TRBJ2-2, with D unresolved. The V gene's germline CDR1 is SGDLS and CDR2 YYNGEE. The CDR3 has 12 residues. Trimming stripped 7 bases from V and 1 base from J, with 5 bases between. Here the CDR3 reads CASSRNTGELFF. CDR3 nucleotide sequence: TGTGCCAGCTCGAGGAACACCGGGGAGCTGTTTTTT.

This clone was observed a handful of times. The chain carries TRBV9 and TRBJ1-2; D is uncertain. The germline V and J ends were trimmed by 0 bases and 8 bases, with 5 bases remaining between them. Germline V lookup: CDR1 SGDLS, CDR2 YYNGEE. This CDR3 comprises 11 residues. The CDR3 region has the DNA TGTGCCAGCAGCGTAGCAAAAGGCTACACCTTC. Translation: CASSVAKGYTF.

V is TRBV29-1 and J is TRBJ2-7; tentatively, D is TRBD1 (6 bases). The CDR3 has 11 residues. CDR1 and CDR2 (germline): SQVTM, ANQGSEA. V was clipped by 1 base and J by 6 bases, with 7 bases between them. The CDR3 DNA reads TGCAGCGTTGAAGGGGGGCGCGAGCAGTACTTC. The encoded protein is CSVEGGREQYF.